Sequencing of this T cell receptor (beta chain) was carried out in a study of circulating CD8 cells and anti-PD-1 response in melanoma. The study, taken as a whole, reports: Replicates were generally not done for experiments.

With regard to this clonotype: Its target is not known.

Sorting of live CD3+CD8+TCRalphabeta+ cells by PD-1 and/or TIGIT gave four subsets. Using approximately 14 ng of total RNA, TCR libraries were made with the QIAseq Immune Repertoire TCR panel. One entry per CDR3 protein results from TCRdb running MiXCR on the reads. There are fewer than 200 distinct CDR3 sequences in the sample; approximately 5% occur only once, and around 28% lies in the top ten. The sample was CD8+ T cells from PBMCs, taken at baseline or after one month of anti-PD-1 therapy (not recorded which). The clonotype originates from a human donor with melanoma.

The CDR3 sequence is CSARVGAGGDTGELFF. For the CDR3, the DNA is TGCAGTGCTAGAGTCGGCGCGGGGGGCGACACCGGGGAGCTGTTTTTT. The chain couples TRBV20-1 to TRBJ2-2, with TRBD2 identical over 8 bases. The V and J ends lost 1 base and 3 bases, in that order; junction bases with no gene match: 7. The CDR3 is 16 residues long. The germline V gene encodes CDR1 DFQATT and CDR2 SNEGSKA (reference sequence).